A selection of T cell receptor beta chains follows, all from one sample in a study of T cell responses to AZD1222 COVID-19 vaccine. Profiling relied on immunoSEQ multiplex PCR, and the TCRdb table lists in-frame clones only, not all of them. This sample has about 73,000 clones; roughly 88% occur once, and the top ten carry around 21%. Sequencing was performed on peripheral blood, taken on day 0 of AZD1222 vaccination. These receptors were taken from an adult in good health. Each CDR3 is given with its conserved first and last residue. D genes are given only for firm matches. Only part of the rows carry a size: once, few, many, or a class if the clone is expanded.

d_call	v_call	clone_size	j_call	cdr3_aa	cdr3_nt
.	TRBV6-2/TRBV6-3	.	TRBJ2-7	CASSWTESYEQYF	TGTGCCAGCAGTTGGACGGAATCCTACGAGCAGTACTTC
.	TRBV2	.	TRBJ2-7	CASSRGVYEQYF	TGTGCCAGCAGTCGAGGGGTATACGAGCAGTACTTC
TRBD2	TRBV3-1/TRBV3-2	.	TRBJ2-4	CASSQVYNEREGPYIQYF	TGTGCCAGCAGCCAAGTTTATAATGAGCGGGAGGGCCCGTACATTCAGTACTTC
TRBD2	TRBV3-1/TRBV3-2	.	TRBJ2-3	CASSQRTSGTDTQYF	TGTGCCAGCAGCCAACGGACTAGCGGCACAGATACGCAGTATTTT
TRBD1	TRBV7-3	.	TRBJ1-2	CASSPGGEYNGYTF	TGTGCCAGCAGCCCAGGGGGCGAATACAATGGCTACACCTTC
.	TRBV4-1	.	TRBJ2-1	CASSYRGYNEQFF	TGCGCCAGCAGCTACCGAGGTTACAATGAGCAGTTCTTC
.	TRBV2	.	TRBJ2-2	CASRARDLGTGELFF	TGTGCCAGCAGAGCCCGGGACCTGGGCACCGGGGAGCTGTTTTTT
.	TRBV7-9	.	TRBJ2-7	CASSPPEGDHYEQYF	TGTGCCAGCAGCCCACCCGAAGGGGATCACTACGAGCAGTACTTC
.	TRBV19	.	TRBJ1-1	CASSTSTLDTEAFF	TGTGCCAGTAGTACCTCGACCTTGGACACTGAAGCTTTCTTT
.	TRBV6-5	.	TRBJ2-5	CASAFAGAGKETQYF	TGTGCCAGCGCGTTCGCTGGGGCGGGTAAAGAGACCCAGTACTTC
.	TRBV4-1	few	TRBJ1-1	CASSQDYGLVTEAFF	TGCGCCAGCAGCCAAGATTACGGCTTGGTCACTGAAGCTTTCTTT
TRBD1	TRBV5-4	.	TRBJ1-1	CASSLVITGGLNTEAFF	TGTGCCAGCAGCTTGGTAATCACAGGGGGTCTGAACACTGAAGCTTTCTTT
.	TRBV7-9	.	TRBJ2-6	CASPSGDRANVLTF	TGTGCCAGCCCTTCCGGGGATCGGGCCAACGTCCTGACTTTC
.	TRBV11-2	.	TRBJ2-7	CASSDFRQDYEQYF	TGTGCCAGCAGCGATTTCCGACAGGACTACGAGCAGTACTTC
TRBD1	TRBV15	.	TRBJ1-1	CATSRERTGMNTEAFF	TGTGCCACCAGCAGAGAAAGGACAGGGATGAACACTGAAGCTTTCTTT
TRBD1	TRBV6-6	.	TRBJ1-5	CASSSIDRDIQPQHF	TGTGCCAGCAGTTCGATTGACAGGGATATTCAGCCCCAGCATTTT
.	TRBV3-1/TRBV3-2	.	TRBJ2-1	CASSQAGRNEQFF	TGTGCCAGCAGCCAAGCTGGGCGTAATGAGCAGTTCTTC
TRBD2	TRBV9	.	TRBJ2-1	CASSPIKAGRSYNEQFF	TGTGCCAGCAGCCCCATCAAAGCGGGGCGCTCCTACAATGAGCAGTTCTTC
.	TRBV10-3	.	TRBJ1-3	CANRGGNSGNTIYF	TGTGCCAACCGCGGAGGGAACTCCGGAAACACCATATATTTT
.	TRBV11-2	.	TRBJ1-4	CATGDSGEKLFF	TGTGCCACGGGGGATTCGGGGGAAAAACTGTTTTTT
.	TRBV10-1	.	TRBJ1-2	CASSGGDSNGYTF	TGCGCCAGCAGTGGGGGGGATAGTAATGGCTACACCTTC
.	TRBV7-2	.	TRBJ2-5	CASSLEGPGTQYF	TGTGCCAGCAGCTTAGAGGGCCCGGGGACCCAGTACTTC
.	TRBV20-1	once	TRBJ1-1	CSAREAEAFF	TGCAGTGCTAGGGAGGCTGAAGCTTTCTTT
.	TRBV28	.	TRBJ1-2	CASRSVYGYTF	TGTGCCAGCAGGTCAGTGTATGGCTACACCTTC
TRBD1	TRBV27	once	TRBJ1-2	CASSHRDRDGYTF	TGTGCCAGCAGTCACCGGGACAGAGATGGCTACACCTTC
.	TRBV19	few	TRBJ1-3	CASSIVSGGVSGNTIYF	TGTGCCAGTAGTATCGTATCCGGGGGAGTCTCTGGAAACACCATATATTTT